Below are 23 T cell receptor beta chains sequenced from a single sample in a study of blood T cell repertoires in COVID-19. Clones were sequenced by immunoSEQ multiplex PCR, and TCRdb holds only the in-frame ones, with some missing. The sample carries 50,000 or so clones, 79% recorded once. Sequencing input: peripheral blood. The receptors shown here come from a man aged 70 or older with acute or convalescent COVID-19.

The V gene is TRBV27, the J gene TRBJ1-3; 9 bases match TRBD1. Germline-derived CDR1 and CDR2 are MNHEY and SMNVEV (reference sequence). The V gene end was trimmed by 5 bases and the J gene end by 2 bases; junction bases not matched to a gene: 4. The CDR3 totals 15 residues. The CDR3 protein is CASSMTGGPGNTIYF. The CDR3 DNA reads as TGTGCCAGCAGTATGACAGGGGGGCCTGGAAACACCATATATTTT.

The gene calls are TRBV6-5 and TRBJ2-1; 10 nucleotides line up with TRBD1. The CDR3 runs to 14 residues. The junction had 3 bases not matched to a gene; V was cut back by 5 bases and J by 5 bases. Per the germline V gene, CDR1 is MNHEY and CDR2 is SVGAGI. The CDR3: CASSLDRGDNEQFF. For the CDR3, the DNA is TGTGCCAGCAGTCTGGACAGGGGGGACAATGAGCAGTTCTTC.

This clone was counted a few times. The chain is built from TRBV5-4 and TRBJ2-3; D may be TRBD1 (5 bases). Trimming left V 3 bases short and J 5 bases short, with 19 bases between. This CDR3 region has 16 residues. Germline assignment: CDR1 SGHNT and CDR2 YYREEE (reference sequence). The CDR3 loop reads CASSSTIRGGEDTQYF. Here the CDR3 DNA reads TGTGCCAGCAGCTCTACTATAAGGGGTGGGGAAGATACGCAGTATTTT.

V and J are TRBV29-1 and TRBJ1-2; weak D call: TRBD1 (6 bases). CDR3 length: 13 residues. Germline-derived CDR1 and CDR2 are SQVTM and ANQGSEA. Trimming removed 4 bases from V and 8 bases from J, with 17 bases in between. The CDR3 region is CSVVVDRLRGYTF. The CDR3 coding sequence is TGCAGCGTTGTTGTTGACAGGCTTAGGGGCTACACCTTC.

J is TRBJ1-1 and V is TRBV4-2; no clear D. In germline, CDR1 is LGHNA, CDR2 YNFKEQ. The CDR3 spans 14 residues. V lost 0 bases, J lost 5 bases, and 10 bases lay in between. The chain's CDR3 is CASSQEQGRTEAFF. CDR3 coding DNA: TGTGCCAGCAGCCAAGAACAAGGCAGGACTGAAGCTTTCTTT.

This chain connects TRBV7-9 to TRBJ1-1; D gene unclear. Trimming took 5 bases from V and 5 from J, leaving 12 bases between them. Germline CDR1 SEHNR, CDR2 FQNEAQ (reference sequence). The CDR3 length is 13 residues. CDR3 DNA sequence: TGTGCCAGCAGCCCCCCGTCGAGGACTGAAGCTTTCTTT. Translated: CASSPPSRTEAFF.

V and J are TRBV7-9 and TRBJ1-3, with D unresolved. The V gene's germline CDR1 is SEHNR and CDR2 FQNEAQ (reference sequence). Deletions cut 3 bases from V and 0 bases from J, with 9 bases between. CDR3 length equals 15 residues. This chain's CDR3 is CASSLGGSSGNTIYF. The CDR3 DNA reads TGTGCCAGCAGCTTGGGAGGGAGCTCTGGAAACACCATATATTTT.

For the CDR3, the DNA is TGTGCCTGGATGTCAGGGGTCGGGGAGACCCAGTACTTC. As protein: CAWMSGVGETQYF. The chain uses TRBV30 and TRBJ2-5, with a tentative D call TRBD1 (6 bases). V was clipped by 4 bases and J by 5 bases, with 14 bases between them. This CDR3 is built from 13 residues. Germline V gene lookup returns CDR1 GTSNPN and CDR2 SVGIG (reference sequence).

The chain joins TRBV6-5 to TRBJ1-2; D ambiguous. Trimming left V 7 bases short and J 8 bases short, with 17 bases between. The germline gives CDR1 MNHEY, CDR2 SVGAGI. The CDR3 totals 13 residues. In nucleotides, the CDR3 is TGTGCCAGCAAACCCGCCAGTCATCAGGGCTACACCTTC. Protein: CASKPASHQGYTF.

This clone was found many times. The chain joins TRBV5-1 to TRBJ2-2; TRBD2 might be the D (6 bases). Germline-derived CDR1 and CDR2 are SGHRS and YFSETQ. V lost 4 bases, J lost 8 bases, and 15 bases lay in between. CDR3 size: 14 residues. The CDR3 loop reads CASSLGLSLGELFF. As DNA, the CDR3 is TGCGCCAGCAGCCTGGGACTCTCTCTAGGGGAGCTGTTTTTT.

This chain connects TRBV7-8 to TRBJ2-7; 7 bases fit TRBD2. The CDR3 is 16 amino acids. CDR1 is SGHVS, CDR2 FQNEAQ, per germline. Trimming removed 1 base from V and 0 bases from J; junction bases left unmatched: 6. In nucleotides, the CDR3 is TGTGCCAGCAGCTTAGGTCCTAGCGGTAGCTCCTACGAGCAGTACTTC. Translation gives CASSLGPSGSSYEQYF.

A single count supports this clone. V and J are TRBV7-2 and TRBJ2-3, with 10 bases lining up with TRBD2. With V trimmed by 8 bases and J by 7 bases, 9 bases remained unmatched. CDR1 is SGHTA, CDR2 FQGNSA, per germline. The CDR3 length is 14 residues. In DNA form, the CDR3 reads TGTGCCAGCGGTGGAAGCGGGGGGGCATATACGCAGTATTTT. It translates to CASGGSGGAYTQYF.

The rearrangement links TRBV5-1 to TRBJ1-5; D possibly corresponds to TRBD1 (5 bases). V gave up 5 bases and J gave up 5 bases, with 14 bases separating them. The germline gives CDR1 SGHRS, CDR2 YFSETQ. The CDR3 contains 14 residues. CDR3 DNA: TGCGCCAGCAGACCGGGGGACCCCGATCAGCCCCAGCATTTT. It yields the protein CASRPGDPDQPQHF.

The chain carries TRBV5-1 and TRBJ2-3; D possibly corresponds to TRBD1 (6 bases). The CDR3 runs to 13 residues. Germline CDR1 is SGHRS and CDR2 is YFSETQ. V was clipped by 0 bases and J by 11 bases, with 13 bases between them. As DNA, the CDR3 is TGCGCCAGCAGCTTGGGCCAGGGGTCTCAGCAGTATTTT. It encodes CASSLGQGSQQYF.

This sequence joins TRBV5-1 and TRBJ2-6; TRBD1 agrees at 9 bases. This CDR3 is built from 18 residues. The V gene end was trimmed by 6 bases and the J gene end by 6 bases; junction bases not matched to a gene: 16. Germline CDR1 is SGHRS and CDR2 is YFSETQ. CDR3 residues: CASINRGPSTAQANVLTF. The CDR3 nucleotides read TGCGCCAGCATAAACAGGGGGCCCTCAACCGCTCAGGCCAACGTCCTGACTTTC.

This clone was counted a single time. The gene calls are TRBV7-9 and TRBJ1-2; D gene unclear. The V and J ends lost 1 base and 9 bases respectively, with 15 bases between them. Germline V gives CDR1 SEHNR, CDR2 FQNEAQ (reference sequence). The CDR3 runs 14 residues. The CDR3 protein is CASSLERELSRYTF. The CDR3 DNA follows: TGTGCCAGCAGCTTAGAGAGGGAGTTATCGCGCTACACCTTC.

The V call is TRBV29-1, the J call TRBJ2-1; a weak D match, TRBD2 (6 bases). The CDR3 is 13 residues long. V dropped 5 bases and J dropped 8 bases, with 16 bases sitting between them. The V gene's germline CDR1 is SQVTM and CDR2 ANQGSEA. This CDR3 reads CSVFVSGPDEQFF. DNA of the CDR3: TGCAGCGTTTTCGTTAGCGGCCCCGATGAGCAGTTCTTC.

The V call is TRBV7-3, the J call TRBJ2-1; 7 bases map to TRBD2. Looked up from germline, CDR1 is SGHTA and CDR2 is FQGTGA. The V gene end was trimmed by 2 bases and the J gene end by 7 bases; junction bases not matched to a gene: 11. This CDR3 spans 16 amino acids. The CDR3 DNA sequence: TGTGCCAGCAGCTTAGGGTTTGGGAGGGCCGGGAATGAGCAGTTCTTC. Its protein is CASSLGFGRAGNEQFF.

V usage is TRBV11-3 and J usage is TRBJ2-1, with 8 bases lining up with TRBD2. V lost 3 bases and J lost 0; bases outside the gene matches: 1. The length of the CDR3 is 15 residues. Germline V gives CDR1 SGHNT, CDR2 YENEEA. In nucleotides, the CDR3 is TGTGCCAGCAGCTTCAGCGGGAGCTCCTACAATGAGCAGTTCTTC. It specifies CASSFSGSSYNEQFF.

In its sample, this clone was seen once. The chain carries TRBV6-2 or TRBV6-3 and TRBJ1-2, with TRBD1 matching over 9 bases. Germline loops: CDR1 MNHEY, CDR2 SVGEGT. CDR3 length: 14 residues. J lost 6 bases, V lost 6 bases, and 8 bases had no gene match. CDR3 protein: CASSEPGTGHGYTF. CDR3 bases: TGTGCCAGCAGCGAGCCTGGGACAGGGCATGGCTACACCTTC.

The gene calls are TRBV9 and TRBJ1-6; D possibly corresponds to TRBD1 (6 bases). Germline V gives CDR1 SGDLS, CDR2 YYNGEE. The CDR3 has 14 residues. V lost 4 bases, J lost 8 bases, and 13 bases lay in between. The CDR3 sequence is CASSTRQDDSPLHF. The CDR3 DNA sequence: TGTGCCAGCAGCACCCGACAGGACGATTCACCCCTCCACTTT.

This clone showed up just a few times. The genes are TRBV7-9 and TRBJ1-1; D perhaps matches TRBD1 (5 bases). With 5 bases removed from V and 5 bases from J, the gap between germline ends came to 15 bases. The CDR3 is 14 residues long. Germline V lookup: CDR1 SEHNR, CDR2 FQNEAQ (reference sequence). As DNA, the CDR3 is TGTGCCAGCAGCCTATACGGAGGGGAAACTGAAGCTTTCTTT. This sequence encodes CASSLYGGETEAFF.

The V call is TRBV24-1, the J call TRBJ2-3; 8 bases align to TRBD1. This CDR3 has 17 amino acids. The germline V gene has CDR1 KGHDR and CDR2 SFDVKD. The junction had 11 bases not matched to a gene; V was cut back by 3 bases and J by 4 bases. The chain's CDR3 is CATSDVRGQGVADTQYF. DNA for the CDR3: TGTGCCACCAGTGATGTGCGTGGACAGGGTGTGGCAGATACGCAGTATTTT.